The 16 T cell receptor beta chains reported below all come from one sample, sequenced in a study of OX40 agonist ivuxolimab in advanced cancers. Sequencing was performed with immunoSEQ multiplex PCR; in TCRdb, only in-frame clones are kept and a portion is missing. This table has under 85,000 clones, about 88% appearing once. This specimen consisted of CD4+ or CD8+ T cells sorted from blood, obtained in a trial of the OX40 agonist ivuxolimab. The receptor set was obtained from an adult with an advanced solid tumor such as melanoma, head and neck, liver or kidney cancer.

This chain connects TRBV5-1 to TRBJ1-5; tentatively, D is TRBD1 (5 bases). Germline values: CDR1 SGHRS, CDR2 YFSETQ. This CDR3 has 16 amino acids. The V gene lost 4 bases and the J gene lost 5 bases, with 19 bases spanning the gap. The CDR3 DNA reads TGCGCCAGCAGCCCCGGGCCGCGGGGGAGCGATCAGCCCCAGCATTTT. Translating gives CASSPGPRGSDQPQHF. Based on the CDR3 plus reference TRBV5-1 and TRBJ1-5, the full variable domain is KAGVTQTPRYLIKTRGQQVTLSCSPISGHRSVSWYQQTPGQGLQFLFEYFSETQRNKGNFPGRFSGRQFSNSRSEMNVSTLELGDSALYLCASSPGPRGSDQPQHFGDGTRLSIL.

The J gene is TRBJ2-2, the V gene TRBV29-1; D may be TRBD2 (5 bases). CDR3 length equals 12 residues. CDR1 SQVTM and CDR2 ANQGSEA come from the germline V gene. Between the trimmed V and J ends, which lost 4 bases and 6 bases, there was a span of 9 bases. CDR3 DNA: TGCAGCGTTGGGACTGGTGCCGGGGAGCTGTTTTTT. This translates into CSVGTGAGELFF.

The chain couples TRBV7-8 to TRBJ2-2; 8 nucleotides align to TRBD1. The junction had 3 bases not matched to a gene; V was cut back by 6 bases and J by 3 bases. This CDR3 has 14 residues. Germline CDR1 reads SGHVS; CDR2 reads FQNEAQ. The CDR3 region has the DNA TGTGCCAGCAGTACGGACAGGGACACCGGGGAGCTGTTTTTT. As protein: CASSTDRDTGELFF.

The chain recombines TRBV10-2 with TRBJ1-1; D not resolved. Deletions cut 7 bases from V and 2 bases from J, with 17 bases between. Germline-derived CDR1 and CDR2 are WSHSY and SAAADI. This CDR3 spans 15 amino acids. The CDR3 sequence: CASIGQRAFNTEAFF. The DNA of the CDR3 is TGCGCCAGCATCGGTCAAAGAGCTTTTAACACTGAAGCTTTCTTT.

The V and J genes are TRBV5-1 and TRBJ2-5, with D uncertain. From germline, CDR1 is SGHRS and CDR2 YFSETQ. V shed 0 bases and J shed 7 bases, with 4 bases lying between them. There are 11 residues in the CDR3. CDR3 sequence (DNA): TGCGCCAGCAGCTTGGAGGGGACCCAGTACTTC. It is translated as CASSLEGTQYF.

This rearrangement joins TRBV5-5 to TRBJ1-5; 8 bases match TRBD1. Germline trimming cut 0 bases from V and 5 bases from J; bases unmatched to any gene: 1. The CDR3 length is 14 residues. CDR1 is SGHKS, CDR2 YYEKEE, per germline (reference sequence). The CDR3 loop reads CASSLAGGDQPQHF. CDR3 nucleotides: TGTGCCAGCAGCTTGGCAGGGGGCGATCAGCCCCAGCATTTT.

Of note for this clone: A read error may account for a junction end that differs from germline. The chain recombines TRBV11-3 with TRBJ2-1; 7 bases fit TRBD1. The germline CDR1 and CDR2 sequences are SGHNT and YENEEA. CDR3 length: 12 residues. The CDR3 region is CASSLGGQEKLF. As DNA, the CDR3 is TGTGCCAGCAGCTTAGGAGGACAGGAGAAGCTCTTC.

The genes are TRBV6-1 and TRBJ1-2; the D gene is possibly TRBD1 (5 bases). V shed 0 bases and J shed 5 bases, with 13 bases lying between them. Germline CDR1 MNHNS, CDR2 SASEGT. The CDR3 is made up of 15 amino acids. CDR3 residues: CASSEALRGAYGYTF. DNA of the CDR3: TGTGCCAGCAGTGAAGCGCTTCGAGGGGCGTATGGCTACACCTTC.

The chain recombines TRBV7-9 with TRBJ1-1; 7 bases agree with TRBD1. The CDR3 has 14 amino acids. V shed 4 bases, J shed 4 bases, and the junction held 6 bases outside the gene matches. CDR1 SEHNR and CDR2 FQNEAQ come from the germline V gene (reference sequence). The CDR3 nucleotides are TGTGCCAGCAGCTATACACAGGGGAGCACTGAAGCTTTCTTT. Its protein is CASSYTQGSTEAFF.

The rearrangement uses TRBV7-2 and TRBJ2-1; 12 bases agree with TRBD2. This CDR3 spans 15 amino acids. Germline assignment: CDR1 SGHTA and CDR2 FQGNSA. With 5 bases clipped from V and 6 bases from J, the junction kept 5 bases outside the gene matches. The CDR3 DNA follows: TGTGCCAGCAGCATCGGGACTAGCGGGTTCAATGAGCAGTTCTTC. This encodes CASSIGTSGFNEQFF.

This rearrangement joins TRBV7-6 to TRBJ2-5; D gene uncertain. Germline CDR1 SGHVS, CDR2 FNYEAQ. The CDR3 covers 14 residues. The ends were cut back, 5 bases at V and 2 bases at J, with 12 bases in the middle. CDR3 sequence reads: CASSLSWGQETQYF. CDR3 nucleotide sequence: TGTGCCAGCAGCCTTTCGTGGGGACAAGAGACCCAGTACTTC.

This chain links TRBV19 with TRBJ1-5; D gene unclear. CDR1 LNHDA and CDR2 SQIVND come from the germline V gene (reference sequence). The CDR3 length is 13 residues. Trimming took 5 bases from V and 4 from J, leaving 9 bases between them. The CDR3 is CASSWEVNQPQHF. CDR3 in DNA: TGTGCCAGTAGTTGGGAGGTTAATCAGCCCCAGCATTTT.

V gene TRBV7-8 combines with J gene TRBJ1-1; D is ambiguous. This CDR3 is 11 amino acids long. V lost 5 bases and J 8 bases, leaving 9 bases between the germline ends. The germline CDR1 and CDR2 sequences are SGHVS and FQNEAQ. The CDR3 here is CASSPLLEAFF. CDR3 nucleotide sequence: TGTGCCAGCAGCCCCCTCTTGGAAGCTTTCTTT.

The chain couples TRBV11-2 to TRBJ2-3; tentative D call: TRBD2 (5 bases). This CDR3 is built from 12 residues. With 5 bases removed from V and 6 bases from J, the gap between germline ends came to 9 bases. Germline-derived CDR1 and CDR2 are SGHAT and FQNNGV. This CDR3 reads CASSPGIDTQYF. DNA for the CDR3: TGTGCCAGCAGCCCGGGGATCGATACGCAGTATTTT.

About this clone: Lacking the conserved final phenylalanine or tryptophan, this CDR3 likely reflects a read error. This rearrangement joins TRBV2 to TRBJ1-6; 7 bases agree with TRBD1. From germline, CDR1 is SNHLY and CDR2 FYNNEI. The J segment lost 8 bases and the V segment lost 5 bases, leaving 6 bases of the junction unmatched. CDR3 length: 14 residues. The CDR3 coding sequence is TGTGCCAGCAGTCAGACAGGGAAGGATTCACCCCTCCACCTT. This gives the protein CASSQTGKDSPLHL.

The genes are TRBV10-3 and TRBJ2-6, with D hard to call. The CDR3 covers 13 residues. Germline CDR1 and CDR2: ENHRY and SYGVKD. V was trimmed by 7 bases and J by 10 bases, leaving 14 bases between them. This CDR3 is CAIIENLGNVLTF. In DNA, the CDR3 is TGTGCCATCATCGAGAATCTGGGAAACGTCCTGACTTTC.